This T cell receptor (beta chain) was recorded in a study of T-cell memory formation after mild COVID-19 (dated by TCRdb to 2020 to 2022). Background for the entire study: TCR sequence clusters from the two donors were largely donor specific. In a couple of donors, T-cell clones that expanded and contracted after mild COVID-19 were followed by sequencing TCRalpha and TCRbeta repertoires longitudinally. The cohort was made up of two young adult volunteers, one female and one male, who were previously healthy.

PBMCs were isolated by Ficoll-Paque density gradient centrifugation. This clonotype occurred many times. There is no known antigen for this receptor. No per-base quality is available; no much larger clone lies one base away. The sequencing machine was an Illumina NovaSeq 6000. TCRalpha and TCRbeta cDNA libraries were constructed by 5'RACE with constant-segment primers, with sample barcodes and unique molecular identifiers being introduced. RNA was extracted from every sample with Trizol reagent. The libraries were amplified in two PCR steps, and the second step added a second sample barcode and Illumina TruSeq adapters. Libraries were sequenced on an Illumina NovaSeq with 2 x 150 bp paired-end reads. The authors' pipeline ran thus. With migec v1.2.7, reads were demultiplexed and then collapsed into UMI-guided consensus sequences. Using mixcr v2.1.11, UMI consensuses were aligned to TRA and TRB V and J templates and then assembled into clonotypes. Clonotypes were classified as expanded or contracted when called significant by both edgeR and NoisET, with noise models trained on biological replicates. For edgeR calls, the cutoffs were a false discovery rate-adjusted p below 0.01 and a log2 fold-change threshold of 1. As an exploratory analysis of dynamics, max-normalized trajectories of the 1000 most abundant clonotypes were examined by PCA with hierarchical clustering. The CD4 or CD8 phenotype of responding clones was assigned using the separately sequenced CD4+ and CD8+ repertoires. TCRdb applied fastp at Q25 and MiXCR to the public reads, then kept only in-frame beta chains. Every distinct CDR3 protein forms one entry, paired with its most common genes and DNA. The V and J calls follow TCRdb's processing rather than the paper's. A total of roughly 110,000 distinct CDR3 sequences appear in this sample, around 12% of them only once. Around 26% of the sample lies in the top ten.

The full study reports these points: The detection of some responding clones in pre-infection memory suggests that pre-existing cross-reactive memory T cells joined the SARS-CoV-2 response. Contracting CD4+ clones turned up mainly in the CM and EM memory subsets, whereas EMRA was where CD8+ clones were enriched. Balanced CD4/CD8 phenotypes were observed for clones contracting from day 15 to 85, whereas a bias towards CD4+ was observed for a second wave of clones expanding from day 15 to 37. SARS-CoV-2 specificity of the second-wave clones peaking on day 37 was not confirmed. Only a couple of mild cases were covered in the study, and larger cohorts including severe cases with pre-infection samples were considered necessary.

The clonotype was recovered from an adult woman who had mild COVID-19 (a few samples of this study predate the infection). The sample titles of this study are shuffled in the database, so cell type and time point are left out; the donor was told from shared clones. Material: PBMCs or a T cell subset sorted from them (not recorded which).

The CDR3 reads as follows: CASSLGGDGNIQYF. The sequenced DNA: TGTGCCAGCAGCTTAGGAGGGGACGGAAACATTCAGTACTTC. This sequence uses TRBV7-8 and TRBJ2-4; the D gene is possibly TRBD1 or TRBD2, each agreeing over 5 bases. V is cut by 1 base and J by 6 bases, and the space between the germline ends is 10 bases. Inclusive of the bounding cysteine and phenylalanine, the CDR3 is 14 residues long. Just the 42-base CDR3 DNA is kept, in frame starting at base 1. CDR1 and CDR2 are read off the germline V gene as SGHVS and FQNEAQ.